The 21 T cell receptor beta chains below come from one sample, sequenced in a study of cytomegalovirus exposure and HLA in healthy donors. Profiling relied on immunoSEQ multiplex PCR, and the TCRdb table lists in-frame clones only, not all of them. The table shows about 78,000 clones, with 90% to 96% occurring only once. Sample: PBMCs. The receptors here all came from a man between 18 and 35 years old in good health and CMV-seropositive.

As regards this clone: Other DNA sequences in this specimen translate into the identical CDR3. The CDR3 loop is CASSSGTGDEQYF. CDR3 in DNA: TGCGCCAGCAGCTCCGGGACAGGGGACGAGCAGTACTTC. The V call is TRBV5-1, the J call TRBJ2-7, with 10 positions matching TRBD1. This CDR3 has 13 amino acids. The germline V gene encodes CDR1 SGHRS and CDR2 YFSETQ. Trimming at V came to 3 bases and at J to 5 bases, leaving 2 bases not matched to a gene.

The chain has TRBV27 and TRBJ2-4, with D unresolved. The CDR3 consists of 15 residues. Germline V gene lookup returns CDR1 MNHEY and CDR2 SMNVEV (reference sequence). V was pared by 6 bases and J by 1 base, with 13 bases between. The CDR3 DNA reads as TGTGCCAGCAGCCCCGCGGAGTTTGCCAAAAACATTCAGTACTTC. Its protein product is CASSPAEFAKNIQYF.

This clone was seen a single time. The chain joins TRBV29-1 to TRBJ2-1, with 7 nucleotides matching TRBD2. V was clipped by 4 bases and J by 6 bases; unmatched bases: 9. The CDR3 loop spans 14 amino acids. Germline-derived CDR1 and CDR2 are SQVTM and ANQGSEA. The CDR3 loop is CSVALSGISNEQFF. The CDR3 DNA is TGCAGCGTTGCTCTAAGCGGGATTTCCAATGAGCAGTTCTTC.

The chain recombines TRBV9 with TRBJ1-5; D not resolved. CDR1 is SGDLS, CDR2 YYNGEE, per germline. V dropped 4 bases and J dropped 7 bases, with 9 bases sitting between them. The CDR3 has 12 residues. The CDR3 coding sequence is TGTGCCAGCAGCACAGACGGCCAGCCCCAGCATTTT. Translated, it gives CASSTDGQPQHF.

This chain uses TRBV5-1 with TRBJ2-7; 8 nucleotides match TRBD2. Per the germline V gene, CDR1 is SGHRS and CDR2 is YFSETQ. The V and J ends lost 4 bases and 0 bases, in that order; junction bases with no gene match: 6. This CDR3 comprises 15 residues. CDR3 DNA: TGCGCCAGCAGCCGGGAGGGGAGTGCCTCCTACGAGCAGTACTTC. This gives the protein CASSREGSASYEQYF.

The J gene is TRBJ2-7, the V gene TRBV18, with 7 bases aligning to TRBD1. CDR1 and CDR2 from the germline V gene are KGHSH and LQKENI. The CDR3 consists of 15 residues. After removal of 2 bases from V and 2 bases from J, the junction contained 6 bases not matched to a gene. The CDR3: CASSPGDSLTYEQYF. DNA for the CDR3: TGTGCCAGCTCACCAGGGGACAGTCTAACCTACGAGCAGTACTTC.

The chain couples TRBV5-1 to TRBJ2-7; TRBD1 matches at 8 bases. Germline V gene data show CDR1 as SGHRS and CDR2 as YFSETQ. The CDR3 covers 15 residues. V lost 5 bases, J lost 6 bases, and 13 bases stayed unmatched. The CDR3 nucleotides are TGCGCCAGCAGTATTAGGGACAGGCCCCTGGTCGAGCAGTACTTC. Encoded protein: CASSIRDRPLVEQYF. The variable domain in full, with the rest retrieved from reference TRBV5-1 and TRBJ2-7, is KAGVTQTPRYLIKTRGQQVTLSCSPISGHRSVSWYQQTPGQGLQFLFEYFSETQRNKGNFPGRFSGRQFSNSRSEMNVSTLELGDSALYLCASSIRDRPLVEQYFGPGTRLTVT.

The genes are TRBV9 and TRBJ2-7; 10 nucleotides line up with TRBD1. The CDR3 loop spans 16 amino acids. V dropped 4 bases and J dropped 3; count of bases not matched to a gene: 10. Per germline, CDR1 SGDLS and CDR2 YYNGEE. The CDR3 loop is CASSHDRTGGHYEQYF. The CDR3 DNA sequence: TGTGCCAGCAGCCACGATAGGACAGGGGGGCACTACGAGCAGTACTTC.

V usage is TRBV4-1 and J usage is TRBJ2-7; tentatively, D is TRBD2 (6 bases). The ends were cut back, 1 base at V and 4 bases at J, with 17 bases in the middle. The germline V gene has CDR1 MGHRA and CDR2 YSYEKL. The CDR3 is made up of 16 amino acids. CDR3 sequence reads: CASSQVASARSYEQYF. The CDR3 region has the DNA TGCGCCAGCAGCCAAGTTGCTAGCGCACGATCTTACGAGCAGTACTTC.

The CDR3 DNA reads as TGTGCCAGCAGCGTAGGCCTAGCGGGAGGAATGCAGTACTTC. Residues: CASSVGLAGGMQYF. The chain employs TRBV9 and TRBJ2-7; TRBD2 matches 11 bases. Losses at the gene ends were 0 bases for V and 9 bases for J; bases not matched to a gene: 5. Germline V gene lookup returns CDR1 SGDLS and CDR2 YYNGEE. This CDR3 is 14 amino acids long. Combining the CDR3 with reference TRBV9 and TRBJ2-7 gives the whole variable domain DSGVTQTPKHLITATGQRVTLRCSPRSGDLSVYWYQQSLDQGLQFLIQYYNGEERAKGNILERFSAQQFPDLHSELNLSSLELGDSALYFCASSVGLAGGMQYFGPGTRLTVT.

This clone was recorded once. The V gene is TRBV4-1, the J gene TRBJ1-3; unclear D gene. Trimming pared 4 bases from V and 2 bases from J, leaving 18 bases between. The length of the CDR3 is 17 residues. CDR1 is MGHRA and CDR2 is YSYEKL in the germline V gene. The CDR3 here is CASSRKNSLTAGNTIYF. The CDR3 bases are TGCGCCAGCAGCCGTAAAAATTCGCTAACGGCTGGAAACACCATATATTTT.

The chain is built from TRBV9 and TRBJ2-1, with D perhaps matching TRBD2 (5 bases). This CDR3 is built from 14 residues. Looked up from germline, CDR1 is SGDLS and CDR2 is YYNGEE. V was cut by 6 bases and J by 1 base, with 11 bases left in between. Written as DNA, the CDR3 is TGTGCCAGCAATTACGGCGGGTCCTACAATGAGCAGTTCTTC. Amino acid sequence: CASNYGGSYNEQFF. The full variable domain, completed using reference TRBV9 and TRBJ2-1, is DSGVTQTPKHLITATGQRVTLRCSPRSGDLSVYWYQQSLDQGLQFLIQYYNGEERAKGNILERFSAQQFPDLHSELNLSSLELGDSALYFCASNYGGSYNEQFFGPGTRLTVL.

The chain uses TRBV4-1 and TRBJ2-1; 7 bases are shared with TRBD2. From germline, CDR1 is MGHRA and CDR2 YSYEKL. V was pared by 0 bases and J by 3 bases, with 8 bases of the junction left unmatched. The CDR3 is 17 amino acids. The CDR3 loop reads CASSQDRGAGYYNEQFF. In nucleotides, the CDR3 is TGCGCCAGCAGCCAAGATCGCGGAGCGGGGTACTACAATGAGCAGTTCTTC.

J is TRBJ1-1 and V is TRBV30, with D unresolved. The ends were cut back, 3 bases at V and 1 base at J, with 9 bases in the middle. Germline lookup yields CDR1 GTSNPN and CDR2 SVGIG (reference sequence). The CDR3 loop spans 13 amino acids. CDR3 loop: CAWSMERNTEAFF. CDR3 nucleotides: TGTGCCTGGAGCATGGAGAGGAACACTGAAGCTTTCTTT.

The chain employs TRBV11-1 and TRBJ2-7, with TRBD1 identical over 9 bases. Germline V lookup: CDR1 SGHAT, CDR2 FQDESV (reference sequence). The CDR3 runs to 15 residues. The V and J ends lost 0 bases and 5 bases, in that order; junction bases with no gene match: 5. The CDR3 nucleotides read TGTGCCAGCAGCTTAGCGGACAGGGGAGGGAACGAGCAGTACTTC. As protein: CASSLADRGGNEQYF.

The chain has TRBV9 and TRBJ2-1; unclear D gene. V was trimmed by 3 bases and J by 0 bases, leaving 13 bases between them. Germline CDR1 and CDR2: SGDLS and YYNGEE. CDR3 length: 16 residues. The CDR3 DNA follows: TGTGCCAGCAGCGATTTTCCAGTAAGCTCCTACAATGAGCAGTTCTTC. Residues: CASSDFPVSSYNEQFF. Using reference TRBV9 and TRBJ2-1 for the parts outside the CDR3, the full variable domain is DSGVTQTPKHLITATGQRVTLRCSPRSGDLSVYWYQQSLDQGLQFLIQYYNGEERAKGNILERFSAQQFPDLHSELNLSSLELGDSALYFCASSDFPVSSYNEQFFGPGTRLTVL.

V is TRBV2 and J is TRBJ1-2; maybe TRBD1 (5 bases). This CDR3 spans 12 amino acids. From germline, CDR1 is SNHLY and CDR2 FYNNEI. The ends were cut back, 4 bases at V and 6 bases at J, with 9 bases in the middle. The CDR3 DNA reads TGTGCCAGCAGTGCTAAAGGGGATGGCTACACCTTC. Residues: CASSAKGDGYTF.

V and J are TRBV5-1 and TRBJ1-2; 9 positions match TRBD1. Germline V gene sequence: CDR1 SGHRS, CDR2 YFSETQ. V was clipped by 4 bases and J by 6 bases; unmatched bases: 16. This CDR3 comprises 17 residues. The CDR3 nucleotides are TGCGCCAGCAGCAGAACCGGGACAGGGTATCAGGTCAATGGCTACACCTTC. Protein product: CASSRTGTGYQVNGYTF. The full variable domain, its missing parts supplied by reference TRBV5-1 and TRBJ1-2, is KAGVTQTPRYLIKTRGQQVTLSCSPISGHRSVSWYQQTPGQGLQFLFEYFSETQRNKGNFPGRFSGRQFSNSRSEMNVSTLELGDSALYLCASSRTGTGYQVNGYTFGSGTRLTVV.

This clone was recorded only once. The genes are TRBV9 and TRBJ2-2; TRBD1 might be the D (5 bases). Germline V gene lookup returns CDR1 SGDLS and CDR2 YYNGEE. The CDR3 loop spans 17 amino acids. Trimming cost V 1 base and J 1 base, with 14 bases left between them. CDR3 loop: CASSVFPETVNTGELFF. Written as DNA, the CDR3 is TGTGCCAGCAGCGTATTCCCCGAGACAGTGAACACCGGGGAGCTGTTTTTT.

The chain carries TRBV5-6 and TRBJ2-3; no reliable D call. The germline V gene encodes CDR1 SGHDT and CDR2 YYEEEE. The CDR3 is 17 residues long. V gave up 2 bases and J gave up 1 base, with 17 bases separating them. This chain's CDR3 is CASSLGGLRRGTDTQYF. The CDR3 bases are TGTGCCAGCAGCTTAGGTGGGCTACGTCGCGGCACAGATACGCAGTATTTT.

CDR3 in amino acids: CASSLITGTITGELFF. Written as DNA, the CDR3 is TGTGCCAGCAGCTTAATAACAGGAACGATCACCGGGGAGCTGTTTTTT. The chain couples TRBV11-3 to TRBJ2-2, with D possibly TRBD1 on 5 matching bases. Trimming shortened V by 2 bases and J by 4 bases, and 14 bases separated the two germline ends. The length of the CDR3 is 16 residues. From germline, CDR1 is SGHNT and CDR2 YENEEA. The complete variable domain, with remaining parts taken from reference TRBV11-3 and TRBJ2-2, reads EAGVVQSPRYKIIEKKQPVAFWCNPISGHNTLYWYLQNLGQGPELLIRYENEEAVDDSQLPKDRFSAERLKGVDSTLKIQPAELGDSAVYLCASSLITGTITGELFFGEGSRLTVL.